This TCR beta chain was profiled in a study of blood T cell repertoires in COVID-19. Across the study: T cells, B-cell-depleted T cells, or PBMCs provided the cDNA or gDNA that served as material.

Cohort allocation depended upon clinical history that participants reported. The germline V gene has CDR1 SGHDT and CDR2 YYEEEE. V lost 4 bases and J 3 bases, leaving 11 bases between the germline ends. The CDR3 has 14 residues. Some clones are missing from TCRdb's copy, which holds only in-frame ones; the method was immunoSEQ multiplex PCR. The data show over 130,000 clones, over 60% seen once. What was sequenced was PBMCs or T cells enriched from blood (not recorded which). The TCR was taken from a woman in her 50s who had recovered from COVID-19. The chain recombines TRBV5-6 with TRBJ1-5, with D possibly being TRBD1 (6 bases). CDR3 loop: CASSPTGYNQPQHF. In nucleotides, the CDR3 is TGTGCCAGCAGCCCAACAGGGTACAATCAGCCCCAGCATTTT. Combining the CDR3 with reference TRBV5-6 and TRBJ1-5 gives the whole variable domain DAGVTQSPTHLIKTRGQQVTLRCSPKSGHDTVSWYQQALGQGPQFIFQYYEEEERQRGNFPDRFSGHQFPNYSSELNVNALLLGDSALYLCASSPTGYNQPQHFGDGTRLSIL.